This T cell receptor beta chain was identified during a study of OX40 agonist ivuxolimab in advanced cancers. Findings and caveats of the study: Clonal expansion was seen in CD4+ and CD8+ blood T cells by week 6 at 0.1 to 3.0 mg/kg. Normalized T-cell clonal expansion was also low in a subset of nonresponders.

Trimming removed 6 bases from V and 6 bases from J, with 11 bases in between. The CDR3 runs to 12 residues. Germline lookup yields CDR1 MDHEN and CDR2 SYDVKM. Sequencing used immunoSEQ multiplex PCR; TCRdb keeps in-frame clones, though not all of them. The sample shows fewer than 85,000 clones, around 80% of them seen only once. Blood specimens came from baseline, cycle 4 day 1, and cycle 7 day 1. Notes on this clone: Its antigen is not known.

The chain has TRBV28 and TRBJ1-1; D gene ambiguous. Sequencing used CD4+ or CD8+ T cells sorted from blood, obtained in a trial of the OX40 agonist ivuxolimab. The source is an adult with an advanced solid tumor such as melanoma, head and neck, liver or kidney cancer. This CDR3 is CASRVAGSEAFF. The DNA of the CDR3 is TGTGCCAGCAGAGTCGCGGGGTCTGAAGCTTTCTTT.